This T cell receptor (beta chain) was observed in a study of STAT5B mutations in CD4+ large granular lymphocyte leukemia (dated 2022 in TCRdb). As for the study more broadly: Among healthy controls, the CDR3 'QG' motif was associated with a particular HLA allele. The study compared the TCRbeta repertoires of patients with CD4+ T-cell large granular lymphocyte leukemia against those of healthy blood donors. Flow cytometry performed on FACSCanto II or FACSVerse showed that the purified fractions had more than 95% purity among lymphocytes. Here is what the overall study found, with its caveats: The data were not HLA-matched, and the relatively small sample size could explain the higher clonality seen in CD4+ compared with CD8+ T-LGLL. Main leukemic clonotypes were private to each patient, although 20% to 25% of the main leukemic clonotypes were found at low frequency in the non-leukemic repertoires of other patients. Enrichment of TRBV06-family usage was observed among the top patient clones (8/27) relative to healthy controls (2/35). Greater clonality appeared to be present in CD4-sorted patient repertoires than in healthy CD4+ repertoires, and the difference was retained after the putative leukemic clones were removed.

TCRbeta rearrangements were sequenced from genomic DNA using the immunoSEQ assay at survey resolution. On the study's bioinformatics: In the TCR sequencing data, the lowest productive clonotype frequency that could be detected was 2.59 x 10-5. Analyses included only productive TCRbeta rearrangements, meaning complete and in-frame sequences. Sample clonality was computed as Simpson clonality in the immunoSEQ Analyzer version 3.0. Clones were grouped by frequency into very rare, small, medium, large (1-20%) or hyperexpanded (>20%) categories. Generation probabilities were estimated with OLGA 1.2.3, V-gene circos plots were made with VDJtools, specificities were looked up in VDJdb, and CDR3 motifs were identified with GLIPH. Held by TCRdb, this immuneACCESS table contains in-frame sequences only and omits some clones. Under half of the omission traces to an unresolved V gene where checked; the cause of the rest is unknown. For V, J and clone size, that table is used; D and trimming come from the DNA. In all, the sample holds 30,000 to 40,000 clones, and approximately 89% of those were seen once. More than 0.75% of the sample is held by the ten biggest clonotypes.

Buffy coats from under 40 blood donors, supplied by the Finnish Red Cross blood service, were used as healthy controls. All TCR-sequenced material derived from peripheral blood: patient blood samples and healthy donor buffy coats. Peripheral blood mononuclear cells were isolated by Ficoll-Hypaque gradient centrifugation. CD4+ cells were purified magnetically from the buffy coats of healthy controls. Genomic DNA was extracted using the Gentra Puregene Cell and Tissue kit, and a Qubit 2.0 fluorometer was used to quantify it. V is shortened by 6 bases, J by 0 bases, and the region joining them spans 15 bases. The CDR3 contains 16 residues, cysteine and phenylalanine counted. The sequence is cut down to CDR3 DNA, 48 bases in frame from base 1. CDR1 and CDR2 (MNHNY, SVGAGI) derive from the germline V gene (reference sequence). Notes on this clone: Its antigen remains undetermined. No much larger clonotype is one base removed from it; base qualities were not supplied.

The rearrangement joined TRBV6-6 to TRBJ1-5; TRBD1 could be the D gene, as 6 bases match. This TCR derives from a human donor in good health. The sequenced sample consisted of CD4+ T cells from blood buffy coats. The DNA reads TGTGCCAGCAGACGCGTACAGGGCTATAGCAATCAGCCCCAGCATTTT. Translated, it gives CASRRVQGYSNQPQHF.